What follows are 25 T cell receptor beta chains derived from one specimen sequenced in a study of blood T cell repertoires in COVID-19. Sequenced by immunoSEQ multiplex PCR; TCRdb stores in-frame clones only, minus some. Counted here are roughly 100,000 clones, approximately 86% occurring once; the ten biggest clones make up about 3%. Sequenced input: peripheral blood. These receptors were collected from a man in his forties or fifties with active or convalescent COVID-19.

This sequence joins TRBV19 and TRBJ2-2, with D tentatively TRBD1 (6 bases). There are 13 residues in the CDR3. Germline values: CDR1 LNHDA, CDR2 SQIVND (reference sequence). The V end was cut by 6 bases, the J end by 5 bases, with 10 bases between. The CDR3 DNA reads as TGTGCCAGTAGCCCTCAGGGGACCGGGGAGCTGTTTTTT. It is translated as CASSPQGTGELFF.

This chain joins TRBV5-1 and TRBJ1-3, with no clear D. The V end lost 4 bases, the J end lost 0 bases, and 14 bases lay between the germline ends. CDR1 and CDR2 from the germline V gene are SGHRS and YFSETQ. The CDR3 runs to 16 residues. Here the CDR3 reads CASSPSPQASGNTIYF. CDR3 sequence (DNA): TGCGCCAGCAGCCCCAGCCCTCAGGCCTCTGGAAACACCATATATTTT.

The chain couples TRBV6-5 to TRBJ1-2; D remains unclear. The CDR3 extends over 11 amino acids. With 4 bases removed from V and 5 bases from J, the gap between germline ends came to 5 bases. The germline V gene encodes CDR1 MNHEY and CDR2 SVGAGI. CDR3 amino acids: CASSSAYGYTF. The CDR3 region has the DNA TGTGCCAGCAGTTCAGCGTATGGCTACACCTTC.

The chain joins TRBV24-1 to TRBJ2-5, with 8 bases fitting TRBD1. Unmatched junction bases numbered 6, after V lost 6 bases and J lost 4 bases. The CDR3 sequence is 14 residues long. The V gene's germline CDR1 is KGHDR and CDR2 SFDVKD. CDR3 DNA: TGTGCCACCAGTAGATCAGGGGGCAGAGAGACCCAGTACTTC. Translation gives CATSRSGGRETQYF.

The CDR3, as DNA: TGTGCCAGCAGTTACGGGACACCCACCGGGGAGCTGTTTTTT. Translation gives CASSYGTPTGELFF. The rearrangement uses TRBV6-5 and TRBJ2-2; TRBD1 is a possible D gene (6 bases). Germline V gene data show CDR1 as MNHEY and CDR2 as SVGAGI. With 2 bases removed from V and 4 bases from J, the gap between germline ends came to 8 bases. The CDR3 extends over 14 amino acids.

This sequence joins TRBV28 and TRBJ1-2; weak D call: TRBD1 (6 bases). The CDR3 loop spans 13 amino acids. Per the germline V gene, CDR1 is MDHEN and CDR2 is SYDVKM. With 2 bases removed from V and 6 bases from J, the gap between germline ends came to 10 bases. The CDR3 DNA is TGTGCCAGCAGTTTAAAGGCAGGGGATGGCTACACCTTC. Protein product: CASSLKAGDGYTF.

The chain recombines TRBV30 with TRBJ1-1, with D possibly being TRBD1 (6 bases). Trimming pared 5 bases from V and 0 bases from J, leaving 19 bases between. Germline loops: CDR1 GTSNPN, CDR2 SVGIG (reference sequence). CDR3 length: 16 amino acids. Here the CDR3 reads CAWVTRPGQLNTEAFF. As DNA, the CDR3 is TGTGCCTGGGTTACTCGCCCGGGACAATTGAACACTGAAGCTTTCTTT.

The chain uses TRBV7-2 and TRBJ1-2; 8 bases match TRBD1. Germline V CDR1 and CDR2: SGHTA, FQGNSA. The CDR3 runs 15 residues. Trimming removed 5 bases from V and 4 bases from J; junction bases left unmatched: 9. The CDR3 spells CASSPPDRVGYGYTF. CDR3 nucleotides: TGTGCCAGCAGCCCGCCGGACAGGGTGGGCTATGGCTACACCTTC.

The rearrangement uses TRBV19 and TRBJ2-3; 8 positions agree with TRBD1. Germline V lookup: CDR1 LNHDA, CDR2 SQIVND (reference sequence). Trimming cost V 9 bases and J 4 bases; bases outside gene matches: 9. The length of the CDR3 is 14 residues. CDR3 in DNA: TGTGCCAGCACTCAGGGGGCCAACTCAGATACGCAGTATTTT. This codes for CASTQGANSDTQYF.

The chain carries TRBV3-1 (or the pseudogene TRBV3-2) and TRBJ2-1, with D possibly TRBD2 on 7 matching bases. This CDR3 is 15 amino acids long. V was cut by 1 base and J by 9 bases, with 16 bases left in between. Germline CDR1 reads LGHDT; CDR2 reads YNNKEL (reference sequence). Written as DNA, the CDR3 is TGTGCCAGCAGCCAAGGCCGCGGGGGCCTAGGTGAGCAGTTCTTC. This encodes CASSQGRGGLGEQFF.

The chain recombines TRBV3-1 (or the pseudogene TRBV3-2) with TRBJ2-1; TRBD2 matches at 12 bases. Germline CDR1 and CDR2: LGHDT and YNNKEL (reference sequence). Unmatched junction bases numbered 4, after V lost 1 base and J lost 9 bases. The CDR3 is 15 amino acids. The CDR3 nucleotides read TGTGCCAGCAGCCAAGGGGCTAGCGGGGGGGTTGAGCAGTTCTTC. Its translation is CASSQGASGGVEQFF.

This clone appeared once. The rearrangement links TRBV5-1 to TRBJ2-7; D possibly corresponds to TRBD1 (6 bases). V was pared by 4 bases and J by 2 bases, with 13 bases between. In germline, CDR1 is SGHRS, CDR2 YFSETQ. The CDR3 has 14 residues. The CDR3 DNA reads TGCGCCAGCAGCCGCGGACAGATTGCCTACGAGCAGTACTTC. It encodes CASSRGQIAYEQYF.

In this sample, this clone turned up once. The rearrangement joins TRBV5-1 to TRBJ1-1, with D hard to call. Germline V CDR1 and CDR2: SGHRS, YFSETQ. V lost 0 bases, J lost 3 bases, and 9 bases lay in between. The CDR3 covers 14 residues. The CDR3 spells CASSLAGSHTEAFF. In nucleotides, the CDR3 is TGCGCCAGCAGCTTGGCGGGGTCACACACTGAAGCTTTCTTT.

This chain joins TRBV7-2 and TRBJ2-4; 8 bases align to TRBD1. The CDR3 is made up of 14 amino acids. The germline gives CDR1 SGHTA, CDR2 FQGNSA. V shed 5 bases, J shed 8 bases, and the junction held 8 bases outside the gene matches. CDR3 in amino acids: CASSPGTGDDIQYF. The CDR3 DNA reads TGTGCCAGCAGCCCCGGGACAGGCGACGACATTCAGTACTTC.

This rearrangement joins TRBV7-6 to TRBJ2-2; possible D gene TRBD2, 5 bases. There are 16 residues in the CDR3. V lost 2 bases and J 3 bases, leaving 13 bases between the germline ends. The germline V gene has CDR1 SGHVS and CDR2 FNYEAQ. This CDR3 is CASSLHGDSDTGELFF. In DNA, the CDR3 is TGTGCCAGCAGCTTACACGGGGATTCGGACACCGGGGAGCTGTTTTTT.

The CDR3 nucleotides are TGTGCCAGCAGCCAGGGGGCAAATGAGCAGTTCTTC. Translating gives CASSQGANEQFF. The V and J genes are TRBV2 and TRBJ2-1, with 8 bases matching TRBD1. Germline CDR1 SNHLY, CDR2 FYNNEI. The ends lost 6 bases at V and 7 bases at J; junction bases unmatched: 2. This CDR3 is 12 amino acids long.

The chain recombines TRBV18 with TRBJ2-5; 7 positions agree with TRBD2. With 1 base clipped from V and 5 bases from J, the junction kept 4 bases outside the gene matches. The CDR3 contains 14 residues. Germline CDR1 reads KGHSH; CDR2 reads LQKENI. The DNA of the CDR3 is TGTGCCAGCTCACCACGGGAGGGCGCGGAGACCCAGTACTTC. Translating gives CASSPREGAETQYF.

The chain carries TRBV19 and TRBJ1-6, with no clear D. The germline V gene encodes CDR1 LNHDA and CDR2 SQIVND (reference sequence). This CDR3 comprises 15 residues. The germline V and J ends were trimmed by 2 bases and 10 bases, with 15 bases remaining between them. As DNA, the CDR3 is TGTGCCAGTAGTATAAGTTACTCCCTGCCATCACCCCTCCACTTT. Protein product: CASSISYSLPSPLHF.

DNA of the CDR3: TGTGCCAGCAGCCTGGGGGGGACAGATACGCAGTATTTT. It is translated as CASSLGGTDTQYF. J is TRBJ2-3 and V is TRBV6-2 or TRBV6-3; 7 positions match TRBD2. The CDR3 runs to 13 residues. Germline loops: CDR1 MNHEY, CDR2 SVGEGT. With V trimmed by 6 bases and J by 3 bases, 3 bases remained unmatched.

CDR3 sequence: CASLTDSYNSPLHF. The DNA for the CDR3 is TGTGCCAGCCTTACAGACTCCTATAATTCACCCCTCCACTTT. This chain connects TRBV28 to TRBJ1-6; D is undetermined. With 8 bases removed from V and 0 bases from J, the gap between germline ends came to 8 bases. The germline CDR1 and CDR2 sequences are MDHEN and SYDVKM. The CDR3 sequence is 14 residues long.

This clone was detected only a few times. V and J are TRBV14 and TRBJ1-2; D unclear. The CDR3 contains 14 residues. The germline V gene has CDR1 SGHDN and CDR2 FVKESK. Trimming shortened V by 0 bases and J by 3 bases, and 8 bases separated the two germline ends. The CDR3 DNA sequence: TGTGCCAGCAGCCAAGATACGGTTTACTATGGCTACACCTTC. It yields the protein CASSQDTVYYGYTF. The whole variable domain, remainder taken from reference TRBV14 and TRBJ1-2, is EAGVTQFPSHSVIEKGQTVTLRCDPISGHDNLYWYRRVMGKEIKFLLHFVKESKQDESGMPNNRFLAERTGGTYSTLKVQPAELEDSGVYFCASSQDTVYYGYTFGSGTRLTVV.

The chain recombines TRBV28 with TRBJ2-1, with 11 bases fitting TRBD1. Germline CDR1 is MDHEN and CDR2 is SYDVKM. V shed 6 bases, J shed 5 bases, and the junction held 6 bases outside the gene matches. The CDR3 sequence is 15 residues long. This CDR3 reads CASSRGTGGNNEQFF. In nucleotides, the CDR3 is TGTGCCAGCAGCAGGGGGACAGGGGGAAACAATGAGCAGTTCTTC.

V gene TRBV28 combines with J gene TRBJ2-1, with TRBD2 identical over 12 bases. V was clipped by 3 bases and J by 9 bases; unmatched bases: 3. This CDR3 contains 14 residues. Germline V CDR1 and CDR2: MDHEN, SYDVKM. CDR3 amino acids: CASSFLAGGSEQFF. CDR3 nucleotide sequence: TGTGCCAGCAGTTTCCTAGCGGGGGGGAGTGAGCAGTTCTTC.

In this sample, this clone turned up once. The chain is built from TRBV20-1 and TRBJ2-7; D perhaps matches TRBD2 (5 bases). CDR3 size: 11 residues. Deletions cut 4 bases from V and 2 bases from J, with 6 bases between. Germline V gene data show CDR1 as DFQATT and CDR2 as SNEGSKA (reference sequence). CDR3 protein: CSATRAYEQYF. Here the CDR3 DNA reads TGCAGTGCTACGAGGGCCTACGAGCAGTACTTC.

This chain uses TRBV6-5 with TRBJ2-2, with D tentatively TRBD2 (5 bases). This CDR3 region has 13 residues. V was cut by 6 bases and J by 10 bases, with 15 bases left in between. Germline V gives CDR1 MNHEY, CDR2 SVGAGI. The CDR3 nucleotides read TGTGCCAGCAGGCTAGGAGGCCCATCGGAGCTGTTTTTT. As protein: CASRLGGPSELFF.